This TCR beta chain was captured by sequencing in a study of T cells in Graves' hyperthyroidism and ophthalmopathy. Not enrolled were patients with uncontrolled infection, other autoimmune disease, pregnancy or lactation. The CDR3 regions of TCR beta were amplified from RNA transcripts. The TCR CDR3 first-round RT-PCR relied on the HTBI primer set. Via MiXCR, TCRdb re-called the multiplex PCR reads, giving one row per CDR3 protein. This sample has around 600,000 distinct CDR3 sequences, with approximately 14% found just once. The V gene lost 3 bases and the J gene lost 0 bases, with 12 bases spanning the gap. Germline CDR1 MNHEY, CDR2 SMNVEV (reference sequence). The CDR3 sequence is 15 residues long. This clonotype was counted ten times or more.

V is TRBV27 and J is TRBJ2-7; the D gene could be TRBD1 or TRBD2 (5 bases each). Sequenced: blood. This clonotype was obtained from a woman between 50 and 59 years old with Graves' ophthalmopathy. The CDR3 DNA follows: TGTGCCAGCAGTTTTGAGACGGGACCCTCCTACGAGCAGTACTTC. The encoded protein is CASSFETGPSYEQYF.